This T cell receptor beta chain appears in the sequencing data of a study of cytomegalovirus exposure and HLA in healthy donors. The germline V gene has CDR1 SGHRS and CDR2 YFSETQ. The CDR3 has 14 residues. The ends were cut back, 4 bases at V and 1 base at J, with 8 bases in the middle. With regard to this clone: Its target is unknown.

Findings of the study overall: Prediction of most subjects' HLA-A and HLA-B alleles by TCR beta sequences was reportedly accurate. CMV serostatus was the only recorded immune exposure for donors. Most likely, a cluster of highly shared sequence variants arose as a sequencing artifact. Trimming of TCR beta V- and J-genes showed a link, identified in a later analysis, to a missense DCLRE1C variant.

The PCR used 60 Vbeta and 13 Jbeta primers. TCRdb's copy holds only in-frame clones and misses some; the assay was immunoSEQ multiplex PCR. Here the sample spans approximately 97,000 clones, roughly 83% being singletons. Sequenced sample: PBMCs. The rearrangement joins TRBV5-1 to TRBJ2-2, with D perhaps TRBD1 (5 bases). This TCR was sampled from a male donor in good health and CMV-seropositive. The CDR3 sequence: CASSPTVNTGELFF. The CDR3 DNA reads TGCGCCAGCAGCCCGACAGTGAACACCGGGGAGCTGTTTTTT.